The 30 T cell receptor beta chains listed next were all sequenced from one sample in a study of blood T cell repertoires in COVID-19. Assay: immunoSEQ multiplex PCR; the TCRdb copy retains only in-frame clones and omits some. The sample includes 450,000 to 500,000 clones, about 85% of them seen just once. Material: PBMCs or T cells enriched from blood (not recorded which). These receptors all stem from a woman younger than 35 who had recovered from COVID-19.

This clone was seen a single time. The rearrangement uses TRBV28 and TRBJ2-7; D is perhaps TRBD1 (6 bases). CDR1 MDHEN and CDR2 SYDVKM come from the germline V gene. V lost 1 base to trimming and J lost 1 base, with 11 bases between them. This CDR3 has 15 residues. CDR3 DNA: TGTGCCAGCAGTTTATCAGGGGAAAATTCCTACGAGCAGTACTTC. Encoded protein: CASSLSGENSYEQYF.

V is TRBV7-2 and J is TRBJ2-5; TRBD2 matches 10 bases. The V segment lost 11 bases and the J segment 5 bases; nucleotides outside the gene matches: 14. Per the germline V gene, CDR1 is SGHTA and CDR2 is FQGNSA. The CDR3 loop spans 15 amino acids. CDR3 residues: CAGVKSGGAWETQYF. The CDR3 region has the DNA TGTGCCGGGGTGAAGAGCGGGGGGGCCTGGGAGACCCAGTACTTC.

The gene calls are TRBV30 and TRBJ2-7, with D perhaps matching TRBD2 (7 bases). CDR1 and CDR2 (germline): GTSNPN, SVGIG (reference sequence). V shed 1 base and J shed 0 bases, with 13 bases lying between them. CDR3 length: 15 amino acids. CDR3 sequence (DNA): TGTGCCTGGAGTGAGGGGGGGGCTGGCTCCTACGAGCAGTACTTC. Translated: CAWSEGGAGSYEQYF.

The V and J genes are TRBV6-5 and TRBJ1-5; 9 positions match TRBD1. Germline CDR1 and CDR2: MNHEY and SVGAGI. The CDR3 totals 15 residues. The V segment lost 6 bases and the J segment 4 bases; nucleotides outside the gene matches: 7. CDR3 region: CASRETGGGNQPQHF. The CDR3 nucleotides read TGTGCCAGCAGGGAGACAGGGGGGGGTAATCAGCCCCAGCATTTT.

The chain carries TRBV5-1 and TRBJ2-5; the match to TRBD1 covers 7 bases. The CDR3 sequence is 14 residues long. Germline CDR1 and CDR2: SGHRS and YFSETQ. V gave up 3 bases and J gave up 4 bases; unmatched junction bases: 6. The CDR3 loop reads CASSSRRTGETQYF. The CDR3 nucleotides read TGCGCCAGCAGCTCCCGTCGGACAGGAGAGACCCAGTACTTC.

The gene calls are TRBV28 and TRBJ1-1; perhaps TRBD1 as D (6 bases). The CDR3 contains 13 residues. Between the trimmed V and J ends, which lost 7 bases and 11 bases, there was a span of 20 bases. Germline assignment: CDR1 MDHEN and CDR2 SYDVKM. The CDR3 nucleotides are TGTGCCAGCATATTTCAGGGGTCCACCGGGGCTTTCTTT. It specifies CASIFQGSTGAFF.

A few counts support this clone. The chain links TRBV5-6 to TRBJ1-5, with 9 bases matching TRBD1. CDR1 is SGHDT and CDR2 is YYEEEE in the germline V gene. The CDR3 consists of 15 residues. V dropped 4 bases and J dropped 7; count of bases not matched to a gene: 9. The CDR3 reads CASSPGGTGNQPQHF. CDR3 sequence (DNA): TGTGCCAGCAGCCCGGGGGGGACAGGGAACCAGCCCCAGCATTTT.

V is TRBV25-1 and J is TRBJ1-1; 7 nucleotides line up with TRBD1. CDR1 is MGHDK, CDR2 SYGVNS, per germline. With V trimmed by 5 bases and J by 3 bases, 3 bases remained unmatched. The CDR3 extends over 13 amino acids. CDR3 in amino acids: CASSRTGYTEAFF. The CDR3 bases are TGTGCCAGCAGTAGGACAGGTTACACTGAAGCTTTCTTT.

The CDR3 DNA reads as TGCGCCAGCAGCTCGACAGGGGGCGAGACTGAAGCTTTCTTT. This encodes CASSSTGGETEAFF. V usage is TRBV5-1 and J usage is TRBJ1-1, with TRBD1 matching over 10 bases. The J segment lost 5 bases and the V segment lost 3 bases, leaving 4 bases of the junction unmatched. The CDR3 has 14 residues. The germline V gene encodes CDR1 SGHRS and CDR2 YFSETQ. The full variable domain, rest sourced from reference TRBV5-1 and TRBJ1-1, is KAGVTQTPRYLIKTRGQQVTLSCSPISGHRSVSWYQQTPGQGLQFLFEYFSETQRNKGNFPGRFSGRQFSNSRSEMNVSTLELGDSALYLCASSSTGGETEAFFGQGTRLTVV.

The V call is TRBV7-9, the J call TRBJ1-5; D is uncertain. The CDR3 has 14 residues. V lost 3 bases to trimming and J lost 5 bases, with 11 bases between them. The germline CDR1 and CDR2 sequences are SEHNR and FQNEAQ (reference sequence). This chain's CDR3 is CASSFASEDQPQHF. The CDR3 DNA reads as TGTGCCAGCAGCTTTGCATCAGAAGATCAGCCCCAGCATTTT. The full variable domain, with the rest looked up from reference TRBV7-9 and TRBJ1-5, is DTGVSQNPRHKITKRGQNVTFRCDPISEHNRLYWYRQTLGQGPEFLTYFQNEAQLEKSRLLSDRFSAERPKGSFSTLEIQRTEQGDSAMYLCASSFASEDQPQHFGDGTRLSIL.

The J gene is TRBJ2-5, the V gene TRBV5-4; D is perhaps TRBD1 (5 bases). CDR1 SGHNT and CDR2 YYREEE come from the germline V gene (reference sequence). V was trimmed by 6 bases and J by 2 bases, leaving 17 bases between them. The CDR3 has 15 amino acids. The CDR3: CASIADKASQETQYF. The CDR3 DNA reads as TGTGCCAGCATCGCGGACAAGGCCTCTCAAGAGACCCAGTACTTC.

The rearrangement uses TRBV21-1 and TRBJ2-3; the listed D gene, TRBD1, was not tested against the DNA. TRBV21-1 is recorded as a pseudogene. The CDR3 loop spans 17 amino acids. CDR3 sequence: CASSNPSTGDSTDTQYF. DNA for the CDR3: TGTGCCAGCAGCAATCCCTCCACAGGGGATAGCACAGATACGCAGTATTTT.

The chain employs TRBV7-2 and TRBJ2-3; D is unclear. Looked up from germline, CDR1 is SGHTA and CDR2 is FQGNSA. CDR3 length: 15 amino acids. V was clipped by 4 bases and J by 1 base, with 12 bases between them. This CDR3 reads CASSYRVVRTDTQYF. The DNA for the CDR3 is TGTGCCAGCAGCTATAGAGTGGTCCGCACAGATACGCAGTATTTT.

The rearrangement uses TRBV28 and TRBJ2-5; weak D call: TRBD2 (5 bases). The CDR3 length is 16 residues. The V end was cut by 5 bases, the J end by 4 bases, with 20 bases between. Looked up from germline, CDR1 is MDHEN and CDR2 is SYDVKM. The DNA for the CDR3 is TGTGCCAGCAGTCCGGCTCGCGCAGAGGGTCTAGAGACCCAGTACTTC. Translating it yields CASSPARAEGLETQYF. The variable domain in full, completed from reference TRBV28 and TRBJ2-5, reads DVKVTQSSRYLVKRTGEKVFLECVQDMDHENMFWYRQDPGLGLRLIYFSYDVKMKEKGDIPEGYSVSREKKERFSLILESASTNQTSMYLCASSPARAEGLETQYFGPGTRLLVL.

For the CDR3, the DNA is TGCGCCAGCAGCTTGTTAGGCGGGGGGATCTCAGATACGCAGTATTTT. This translates into CASSLLGGGISDTQYF. The J gene is TRBJ2-3, the V gene TRBV5-1; TRBD2 matches 8 bases. Germline V gene data show CDR1 as SGHRS and CDR2 as YFSETQ. V was clipped by 1 base and J by 4 bases; unmatched bases: 8. The CDR3 is 16 amino acids.

V gene TRBV18 combines with J gene TRBJ2-5; weak D call: TRBD1 (6 bases). The V gene lost 8 bases and the J gene lost 5 bases, with 15 bases spanning the gap. This CDR3 contains 13 residues. The germline CDR1 and CDR2 sequences are KGHSH and LQKENI. CDR3 residues: CASGPGVLETQYF. CDR3 DNA: TGTGCCAGCGGACCAGGGGTGCTGGAGACCCAGTACTTC. Filled out from reference TRBV18 and TRBJ2-5, the complete variable domain reads NAGVMQNPRHLVRRRGQEARLRCSPMKGHSHVYWYRQLPEEGLKFMVYLQKENIIDESGMPKERFSAEFPKEGPSILRIQQVVRGDSAAYFCASGPGVLETQYFGPGTRLLVL.

The CDR3 spells CASSRGQNQPQHF. In nucleotides, the CDR3 is TGTGCCAGCAGTCGGGGACAGAATCAGCCCCAGCATTTT. The rearrangement uses TRBV12-3 or TRBV12-4 and TRBJ1-5; TRBD1 matches 7 bases. The CDR3 runs 13 residues. The J segment lost 4 bases and the V segment lost 5 bases, leaving 2 bases of the junction unmatched.

The V gene is TRBV4-1, the J gene TRBJ1-5, with no clear D. Trimming removed 4 bases from V and 4 bases from J, with 8 bases in between. The CDR3 is made up of 13 amino acids. The germline V gene encodes CDR1 MGHRA and CDR2 YSYEKL. The CDR3 region is CASSRFINQPQHF. For the CDR3, the DNA is TGCGCCAGCAGCCGTTTTATTAATCAGCCCCAGCATTTT.

V is TRBV7-9 and J is TRBJ2-1; tentative D call: TRBD2 (5 bases). The CDR3 consists of 16 residues. Trimming pared 5 bases from V and 6 bases from J, leaving 20 bases between. Germline V lookup: CDR1 SEHNR, CDR2 FQNEAQ (reference sequence). The CDR3, as DNA: TGTGCCAGCAGCCAGTGGGCCGGGGATCCCCGCAATGAGCAGTTCTTC. This gives the protein CASSQWAGDPRNEQFF.

Note on this clone: Other DNA variants within this sample encode the same CDR3. The gene calls are TRBV5-1 and TRBJ1-5; the D gene is possibly TRBD1 (6 bases). V was pared by 0 bases and J by 5 bases, with 6 bases between. Germline V gene sequence: CDR1 SGHRS, CDR2 YFSETQ. This CDR3 is 13 amino acids long. The chain's CDR3 is CASSLAGDQPQHF. In nucleotides, the CDR3 is TGCGCCAGCAGCTTGGCAGGGGATCAGCCCCAGCATTTT.

The rearrangement uses TRBV28 and TRBJ1-1, with 10 bases matching TRBD1. There are 16 residues in the CDR3. V dropped 3 bases and J dropped 0; count of bases not matched to a gene: 4. Germline V lookup: CDR1 MDHEN, CDR2 SYDVKM. CDR3 nucleotides: TGTGCCAGCAGTTTCCCGGGACAGGGGTTGAACACTGAAGCTTTCTTT. This gives the protein CASSFPGQGLNTEAFF.

The gene calls are TRBV7-3 and TRBJ2-5; perhaps TRBD2 as D (5 bases). V lost 3 bases and J 5 bases, leaving 10 bases between the germline ends. Germline V gene data show CDR1 as SGHTA and CDR2 as FQGTGA. CDR3 size: 13 residues. The CDR3 nucleotides are TGTGCCAGCAGCTTCGGGGTTTTGGAGACCCAGTACTTC. It is translated as CASSFGVLETQYF.

The chain links TRBV7-2 to TRBJ1-6; 9 bases align to TRBD1. This CDR3 is 14 amino acids long. Germline loops: CDR1 SGHTA, CDR2 FQGNSA. Trimming took 5 bases from V and 8 from J; bases not matched to a gene: 4. This CDR3 reads CASSVDRGDSPLHF. The DNA of the CDR3 is TGTGCCAGCAGCGTCGACAGGGGGGATTCACCCCTCCACTTT.

A remark on this clone: This sample includes further DNA sequences coding for the same CDR3. The chain combines TRBV5-1 with TRBJ1-2; D gene uncertain. V was shortened by 0 bases and J by 4 bases, with 7 bases between the two germline ends. The CDR3 is 13 residues long. Germline CDR1 and CDR2: SGHRS and YFSETQ. DNA for the CDR3: TGCGCCAGCAGCTTGGGCAGCGGCTATGGCTACACCTTC. Its translation is CASSLGSGYGYTF.

The J gene is TRBJ1-5, the V gene TRBV2, with D uncertain. The CDR3 is 15 amino acids. V gave up 2 bases and J gave up 6 bases, with 14 bases separating them. CDR1 SNHLY and CDR2 FYNNEI come from the germline V gene. In DNA form, the CDR3 reads TGTGCCAGCAGTGAAAGTAAGCGGTCGAGTCAGCCCCAGCATTTT. This translates into CASSESKRSSQPQHF. Full variable domain (missing parts from reference TRBV2 and TRBJ1-5): EPEVTQTPSHQVTQMGQEVILRCVPISNHLYFYWYRQILGQKVEFLVSFYNNEISEKSEIFDDQFSVERPDGSNFTLKIRSTKLEDSAMYFCASSESKRSSQPQHFGDGTRLSIL.

The chain recombines TRBV4-1 with TRBJ2-3, with 9 positions matching TRBD1. Germline-derived CDR1 and CDR2 are MGHRA and YSYEKL. The V and J ends lost 4 bases and 2 bases, in that order; junction bases with no gene match: 7. The CDR3 totals 16 residues. In DNA form, the CDR3 reads TGCGCCAGCAGCCGCCTAGGACAGGGGTTCACAGATACGCAGTATTTT. This gives the protein CASSRLGQGFTDTQYF.

This clone is a singleton in its sample. J is TRBJ1-2 and V is TRBV12-3 or TRBV12-4; D is unresolved. There are 12 residues in the CDR3. Trimming removed 6 bases at V and 8 bases at J, with 13 bases between. Here the CDR3 reads CASSRFVGGYTF. CDR3 DNA: TGTGCCAGCAGCCGCTTCGTCGGGGGCTACACCTTC.

The chain has TRBV27 and TRBJ2-2; D is ambiguous. The germline V gene has CDR1 MNHEY and CDR2 SMNVEV (reference sequence). The V end lost 2 bases, the J end lost 5 bases, and 3 bases lay between the germline ends. The CDR3 runs to 12 residues. The CDR3 region is CASSLPTGELFF. The CDR3 nucleotides are TGTGCCAGCAGTTTACCGACCGGGGAGCTGTTTTTT.

V gene TRBV4-1 combines with J gene TRBJ2-5; 8 bases are shared with TRBD2. Germline CDR1 and CDR2: MGHRA and YSYEKL. V shed 0 bases and J 10 bases; nucleotides not matched to a gene: 13. CDR3 length: 16 residues. Written as DNA, the CDR3 is TGCGCCAGCAGCCAAGATGGGACTAGGGTCGGGAAAAGCCAGTACTTC. Translated, it gives CASSQDGTRVGKSQYF.

A remark on this clone: A much larger clone lies one base from this, so it may be a read error. The chain combines TRBV11-2 with TRBJ2-7; 8 nucleotides align to TRBD1. CDR3 size: 13 residues. With V trimmed by 5 bases and J by 0 bases, 0 bases remained unmatched. Germline values: CDR1 SGHAT, CDR2 FQNNGV. The CDR3 coding sequence is TGTGCCAGCAGCCAGGGGGCCTCCTACGAGCAGTACTTC. It encodes CASSQGASYEQYF.